The rows below give T cell receptor beta chains drawn from one sample of a study of OX40 agonist ivuxolimab in advanced cancers. Only in-frame clones appear in the TCRdb table, and some are missing; sequencing was by immunoSEQ multiplex PCR. The table records 60,000 to 80,000 clones, 75% to 85% of them present only once. The specimen comprised CD4+ or CD8+ T cells sorted from blood, sampled in a trial of the OX40 agonist ivuxolimab. These receptors were collected from an adult with an advanced solid tumor such as melanoma, head and neck, liver or kidney cancer. CDR3s include the opening cysteine and the closing phenylalanine or tryptophan. D genes are given only for firm matches. The listing skips clone size in some rows; elsewhere it reads once, few, many or a size class.

V gene	J gene	D gene	clone size	CDR3 protein	CDR3 DNA
TRBV6-5	TRBJ1-5	NA	NA	CASRQGSNQPQHF	TGTGCCAGCAGACAGGGAAGTAATCAGCCCCAGCATTTT
TRBV5-4	TRBJ1-2	NA	NA	CASSQDSFSSGYTF	TGCGCCAGCAGCCAAGATTCATTCTCCAGCGGCTACACCTTC
TRBV6-1	TRBJ1-1	NA	NA	CASMPVLDTEAFF	TGTGCCAGCATGCCCGTTTTGGACACTGAAGCTTTCTTT
TRBV9	TRBJ1-2	TRBD1	NA	CASSPRQGVYGYTF	TGTGCCAGCAGCCCTCGACAGGGGGTCTATGGCTACACCTTC
TRBV28	TRBJ2-7	NA	once	CASSSGAYSGAQYEQYF	TGTGCCAGCAGTTCGGGGGCTTACAGCGGGGCGCAATACGAGCAGTACTTC
TRBV4-1	TRBJ2-7	NA	NA	CASSRGVLYEQYF	TGCGCCAGCAGCCGGGGAGTCCTCTACGAGCAGTACTTC
TRBV4-3	TRBJ1-1	NA	NA	CASSQDRQSYTEAFF	TGCGCCAGCAGCCAAGATCGACAGAGTTACACTGAAGCTTTCTTT
TRBV10-3	TRBJ1-1	NA	NA	CAISEGGAEAFF	TGTGCCATCAGTGAAGGAGGGGCTGAAGCTTTCTTT
TRBV10-1	TRBJ2-7	NA	NA	CASSPDGLYEQYF	TGCGCCAGCAGTCCCGACGGGCTCTACGAGCAGTACTTC
TRBV28	TRBJ2-2	NA	NA	CASRSGVSGELFF	TGTGCCAGCAGGTCAGGGGTAAGCGGGGAGCTGTTTTTT
TRBV5-1	TRBJ1-1	TRBD1	NA	CASSLSGGTEAFF	TGCGCCAGCAGCCTTTCAGGGGGCACTGAAGCTTTCTTT
TRBV7-9	TRBJ2-7	TRBD1	NA	CASSLPTGARDEQYF	TGTGCCAGCAGCCTCCCGACAGGGGCAAGGGACGAGCAGTACTTC
TRBV7-9	TRBJ2-3	NA	NA	CASRAGRHARGDTDTQYF	TGTGCCAGCAGAGCCGGCAGACATGCCCGGGGTGACACAGATACGCAGTATTTT
TRBV18	TRBJ2-1	NA	NA	CASSPRGTYNEQFF	TGTGCCAGCTCACCCAGGGGTACCTACAATGAGCAGTTCTTC
TRBV5-4	TRBJ2-7	NA	NA	CASSSGTDGYEQYF	TGTGCCAGCAGCTCCGGGACGGACGGCTACGAGCAGTACTTC
TRBV19	TRBJ1-2	NA	once	CASTSLQGRGYTF	TGTGCCAGTACCTCACTACAGGGACGGGGCTACACCTTC
TRBV7-9	TRBJ2-7	NA	NA	CASSLAGARNEQYF	TGTGCCAGCAGCTTAGCAGGGGCCAGGAACGAGCAGTACTTC
TRBV5-4	TRBJ2-3	NA	NA	CASSTATTTDTQYF	TGTGCCAGCAGCACAGCGACTACCACAGATACGCAGTATTTT
TRBV4-2	TRBJ1-1	NA	NA	CASSQVGGDAEAFF	TGTGCCAGCAGCCAAGTGGGAGGGGACGCTGAAGCTTTCTTT
TRBV18	TRBJ2-1	NA	NA	CASSPASRELNEQFF	TGTGCCAGCTCACCGGCTAGCAGGGAGCTCAATGAGCAGTTCTTC
TRBV5-1	TRBJ2-2	TRBD1	NA	CASSHRGPGELFF	TGCGCCAGCAGCCACAGGGGCCCCGGGGAGCTGTTTTTT
TRBV7-2	TRBJ2-7	TRBD2	NA	CASSLTSVSYEQYF	TGTGCCAGCAGCTTAACTAGCGTCTCCTACGAGCAGTACTTC
TRBV18	TRBJ1-1	NA	NA	CASSPRDSTEAFF	TGTGCCAGCTCACCACGGGATAGCACTGAAGCTTTCTTT
TRBV5-1	TRBJ1-1	NA	NA	CASSMTPNTEAFF	TGCGCCAGCAGCATGACACCGAACACTGAAGCTTTCTTT
TRBV11-3	TRBJ1-1	NA	NA	CASSLGQAETVDTEAFF	TGTGCCAGCAGCTTAGGACAGGCCGAAACAGTGGACACTGAAGCTTTCTTT
TRBV27	TRBJ1-5	NA	NA	CASSQDRLNQPQHF	TGTGCCAGCAGTCAAGACAGGCTCAATCAGCCCCAGCATTTT
TRBV4-3	TRBJ1-2	TRBD1	NA	CASSQETGGAYYGYTF	TGCGCCAGCAGCCAGGAGACAGGGGGCGCGTACTATGGCTACACCTTC
TRBV7-2	TRBJ1-1	TRBD1	NA	CASSRGGWGTEAFF	TGTGCCAGCAGCCGAGGGGGCTGGGGCACTGAAGCTTTCTTT
TRBV7-2	TRBJ1-1	TRBD1	NA	CASRSTGIRQAFF	TGTGCCAGCAGATCGACAGGGATCCGGCAAGCTTTCTTT
TRBV19	TRBJ1-2	TRBD1	NA	CATLYRTGGWYGYTF	TGTGCCACCTTGTATCGGACAGGGGGCTGGTATGGCTACACCTTC
TRBV7-9	TRBJ2-1	TRBD2	few	CASSLGASGVTYNEQFF	TGTGCCAGCAGCTTAGGTGCTAGCGGGGTGACCTACAATGAGCAGTTCTTC
TRBV4-3	TRBJ2-2	TRBD1	NA	CASSHLGQTGELFF	TGCGCCAGCAGCCACTTGGGACAGACCGGGGAGCTGTTTTTT
TRBV18	TRBJ2-7	TRBD1	NA	CASSPPGQEEQYF	TGTGCCAGCTCACCACCGGGACAGGAAGAGCAGTACTTC
TRBV11-3	TRBJ2-1	TRBD2	NA	CASSLDGLAGRKYNEQFF	TGTGCCAGCAGCTTAGATGGACTAGCGGGGAGAAAGTACAATGAGCAGTTCTTC
TRBV7-9	TRBJ1-4	TRBD1	NA	CASSSRTGLEKLFF	TGTGCCAGCAGCTCCCGGACAGGGCTTGAAAAACTGTTTTTT
TRBV7-8	TRBJ1-2	TRBD1	NA	CASSSILTGNYGYTF	TGTGCCAGCAGCTCGATTTTGACAGGGAACTATGGCTACACCTTC
TRBV11-2	TRBJ1-2	NA	NA	CASSSVYGYTF	TGTGCCAGCAGCTCGGTCTATGGCTACACCTTC
TRBV11-3	TRBJ1-3	NA	NA	CASSPNAGNTIYF	TGTGCCAGCAGCCCGAATGCAGGAAACACCATATATTTT
TRBV19	TRBJ1-2	TRBD1	NA	CASSIGQGDYGYTF	TGTGCCAGTAGTATCGGACAGGGCGACTATGGCTACACCTTC
TRBV5-6	TRBJ2-1	NA	NA	CASSLKSRDEQFF	TGTGCCAGCAGCTTGAAGAGTCGCGATGAGCAGTTCTTC
TRBV14	TRBJ2-1	TRBD2	NA	CASSQREGLLYNEQFF	TGTGCCAGCAGCCAAAGGGAGGGACTACTCTACAATGAGCAGTTCTTC
TRBV19	TRBJ1-2	TRBD1	NA	CASSESGTVSNYGYTF	TGTGCCAGTAGTGAATCCGGGACAGTATCGAACTATGGCTACACCTTC
TRBV19	TRBJ1-1	NA	NA	CASRQGSYRNTEAFF	TGTGCCAGTCGTCAGGGGTCCTATAGGAACACTGAAGCTTTCTTT
TRBV14	TRBJ1-2	TRBD1	NA	CASSPRQGRGYTF	TGTGCCAGCAGCCCCCGACAGGGGAGAGGCTACACCTTC
TRBV6-6	TRBJ1-6	NA	NA	CASSYSGNLDSPLHF	TGTGCCAGCAGTTACTCGGGGAATCTAGATTCACCCCTCCACTTT
TRBV13	TRBJ2-7	NA	once	CASSQPGLGGEQYF	TGTGCCAGCAGCCAACCGGGACTCGGCGGGGAGCAGTACTTC
TRBV25-1	TRBJ2-1	NA	NA	CASSQNRDEQFF	TGTGCCAGCAGCCAAAACAGGGACGAGCAGTTCTTC
TRBV19	TRBJ2-1	NA	NA	CASKPGALNYNEQFF	TGTGCCAGTAAACCCGGGGCCCTAAATTACAATGAGCAGTTCTTC
TRBV4-3	TRBJ2-3	NA	NA	CASSRIDGGLGTDTQYF	TGCGCCAGCAGCCGGATAGACGGGGGATTGGGCACAGATACGCAGTATTTT
TRBV29-1	TRBJ2-7	TRBD1	NA	CSVTDRDEQYF	TGCAGCGTTACGGACAGGGACGAGCAGTACTTC
TRBV7-9	TRBJ1-5	NA	NA	CASSLGPGFNQPQHF	TGTGCCAGCAGCTTAGGGCCCGGTTTCAATCAGCCCCAGCATTTT
TRBV11-1	TRBJ1-4	TRBD1	once	CASSSGQYNEKLFF	TGTGCCAGCAGCTCGGGACAGTACAATGAAAAACTGTTTTTT
TRBV6-1	TRBJ1-6	NA	NA	CASSSIPRASSPLHF	TGTGCCAGCAGTTCGATACCTAGGGCAAGTTCACCCCTCCACTTT